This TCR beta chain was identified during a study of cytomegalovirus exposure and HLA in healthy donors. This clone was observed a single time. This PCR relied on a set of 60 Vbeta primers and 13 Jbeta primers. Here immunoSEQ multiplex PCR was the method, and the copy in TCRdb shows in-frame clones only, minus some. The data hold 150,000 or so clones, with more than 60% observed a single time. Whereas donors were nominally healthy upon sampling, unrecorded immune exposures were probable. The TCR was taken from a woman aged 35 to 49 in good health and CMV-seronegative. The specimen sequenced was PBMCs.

The CDR3: CASSFDATGHGYTF. The CDR3 DNA reads TGTGCCAGCAGCTTTGACGCGACAGGGCATGGCTACACCTTC. The chain combines TRBV5-6 with TRBJ1-2; 7 bases are a match to TRBD1. The germline V gene encodes CDR1 SGHDT and CDR2 YYEEEE. The CDR3 loop spans 14 amino acids. After removal of 2 bases from V and 6 bases from J, the junction contained 7 bases not matched to a gene.